The present T cell receptor beta chain was sequenced within a study of T cells in Graves' hyperthyroidism and ophthalmopathy. General study results and limits: Most clonotypes expanded in the thyroid (above 0.001) were also present in blood.

Amplification of TCR beta CDR3 regions was performed using RNA transcripts as template. A set of HTBI primers served as the primers for a first-round RT-PCR of the TCR CDR3. TCRdb re-called the multiplex PCR reads through MiXCR, storing one row per CDR3 protein. In the table there are roughly 570,000 distinct CDR3 sequences, around 46% of which are singletons. There are a few counts of this clonotype. Its antigen is not identified. At one end, the junction sequence differs from germline, possibly due to a read error. The CDR3 is 13 amino acids. Germline CDR1 and CDR2: SGDLS and YYNGEE. Material: peripheral blood or thyroid tissue (not recorded which). This sequence joins TRBV9 and TRBJ1-2; D might be TRBD1 (5 bases). This TCR derives from an adult woman with Graves' disease, either hyperthyroidism or ophthalmopathy (not recorded which). Written as DNA, the CDR3 is TGTGCTAGCACCGCTGGGACGGACTATGGCTACACCTTC. It yields the protein CASTAGTDYGYTF. Supplemented by reference TRBV9 and TRBJ1-2, the full variable domain reads DSGVTQTPKHLITATGQRVTLRCSPRSGDLSVYWYQQSLDQGLQFLIQYYNGEERAKGNILERFSAQQFPDLHSELNLSSLELGDSALYFCASTAGTDYGYTFGSGTRLTVV.